These 13 T cell receptor beta chains came from one sample sequenced in a study of T cells after somatic rescue of genetic block. Repertoires were generated with immunoSEQ multiplex PCR, while TCRdb's copy carries only in-frame clones and drops some. The sample yields roughly 7,000 clones, 75% to 85% seen once. Sequencing was carried out using peripheral blood mononuclear cells (PBMCs). The origin of the receptors is a boy between 10 and 17 years old.

V gene TRBV11-2 combines with J gene TRBJ2-3, with TRBD1 matching over 9 bases. This CDR3 spans 15 amino acids. The junction had 8 bases not matched to a gene; V was cut back by 5 bases and J by 5 bases. CDR1 and CDR2 from the germline V gene are SGHAT and FQNNGV. This CDR3 reads CASSQGQGLVDTQYF. The CDR3 coding sequence is TGTGCCAGCAGCCAGGGACAGGGACTGGTAGATACGCAGTATTTT.

This clone was picked up one time. CDR3 sequence reads: CASMNPGYEQYF. In nucleotides, the CDR3 is TGTGCCTCAATGAATCCCGGCTACGAGCAGTACTTC. V and J are TRBV10-3 and TRBJ2-7; D gene uncertain. The CDR3 has 12 amino acids. Per germline, CDR1 ENHRY and CDR2 SYGVKD. The V and J ends lost 11 bases and 3 bases respectively, with 14 bases between them.

The V and J genes are TRBV19 and TRBJ1-1; D remains unclear. The V gene lost 1 base and the J gene lost 3 bases, with 12 bases spanning the gap. The germline V gene encodes CDR1 LNHDA and CDR2 SQIVND (reference sequence). The CDR3 length is 15 residues. CDR3: CASSIALSYDTEAFF. The CDR3 DNA follows: TGTGCCAGTAGTATAGCATTATCCTACGACACTGAAGCTTTCTTT. Full variable domain (missing parts from reference TRBV19 and TRBJ1-1): DGGITQSPKYLFRKEGQNVTLSCEQNLNHDAMYWYRQDPGQGLRLIYYSQIVNDFQKGDIAEGYSVSREKKESFPLTVTSAQKNPTAFYLCASSIALSYDTEAFFGQGTRLTVV.

V gene TRBV7-9 combines with J gene TRBJ2-3, with D perhaps assigned TRBD1 or TRBD2 (6 bases each). This CDR3 is built from 17 residues. Germline CDR1 and CDR2: SEHNR and FQNEAQ (reference sequence). Trimming removed 0 bases from V and 3 bases from J, with 16 bases in between. CDR3 loop: CASSLADAGGWTDTQYF. Here the CDR3 DNA reads TGTGCCAGCAGCTTAGCGGATGCCGGGGGCTGGACAGATACGCAGTATTTT.

This clone was counted a few times. The chain uses TRBV10-2 and TRBJ2-7, with D possibly being TRBD1 (5 bases). Germline assignment: CDR1 WSHSY and CDR2 SAAADI. The CDR3 length is 14 residues. Trimming stripped 4 bases from V and 0 bases from J, with 10 bases between. As DNA, the CDR3 is TGCGCCAGCAGTGTTCAGGGCAGCTCCTACGAGCAGTACTTC. Translating it yields CASSVQGSSYEQYF.

The chain couples TRBV4-3 to TRBJ2-1; tentatively, D is TRBD2 (6 bases). This CDR3 is built from 15 residues. The germline V gene has CDR1 LGHNA and CDR2 YSLEER. V shed 5 bases and J shed 5 bases, with 16 bases lying between them. The CDR3 loop reads CASSTLHGSDNEQFF. CDR3 DNA: TGCGCCAGCAGCACCCTTCACGGGAGTGACAATGAGCAGTTCTTC.

Worth noting for this clone: The junction and the germline gene differ at one end; a read error may be behind it. The chain links TRBV28 to TRBJ2-3; 9 positions agree with TRBD2. There are 12 residues in the CDR3. Germline V lookup: CDR1 MDHEN, CDR2 SYDVKM. As DNA, the CDR3 is TGTGCCAGCAGCTCTGCGGGAGGGCCGATGCATTTT. Translating gives CASSSAGGPMHF.

This clone was observed a single time. This chain uses TRBV2 with TRBJ2-7, with 7 bases fitting TRBD1. Per germline, CDR1 SNHLY and CDR2 FYNNEI. The CDR3 is 15 residues long. Trimming at V came to 7 bases and at J to 5 bases, leaving 14 bases not matched to a gene. This CDR3 reads CASNHPGQWIHEQYF. As DNA, the CDR3 is TGTGCCAGCAACCACCCGGGACAGTGGATCCACGAGCAGTACTTC.

The rearrangement uses TRBV4-2 and TRBJ1-5; D gene uncertain. The V gene's germline CDR1 is LGHNA and CDR2 YNFKEQ. The V end lost 0 bases, the J end lost 4 bases, and 1 base lay between the germline ends. The CDR3 runs 12 residues. The CDR3 DNA reads TGTGCCAGCAGCCAAGATAATCAGCCCCAGCATTTT. Its protein is CASSQDNQPQHF.

The V call is TRBV5-1, the J call TRBJ2-1; TRBD2 aligns across 10 bases. The CDR3 runs 16 residues. Germline values: CDR1 SGHRS, CDR2 YFSETQ. After removal of 0 bases from V and 0 bases from J, the junction contained 0 bases not matched to a gene. CDR3 residues: CASSLASGSSYNEQFF. Written as DNA, the CDR3 is TGCGCCAGCAGCTTGGCTAGCGGGAGCTCCTACAATGAGCAGTTCTTC.

The CDR3 DNA reads as TGTGCCAGCAGCATTAGGGGCAATGAGCAGTTCTTC. Translation gives CASSIRGNEQFF. The chain links TRBV27 to TRBJ2-1; tentatively, D is TRBD1 (5 bases). The CDR3 is 12 residues long. CDR1 is MNHEY and CDR2 is SMNVEV in the germline V gene (reference sequence). Trimming removed 6 bases at V and 6 bases at J, with 9 bases between.

The chain uses TRBV7-9 and TRBJ2-2, with 8 bases aligning to TRBD1. V trimming: 3 bases; J trimming: 5 bases; junction bases outside the gene matches: 11. Looked up from germline, CDR1 is SEHNR and CDR2 is FQNEAQ (reference sequence). The CDR3 runs to 17 residues. The DNA for the CDR3 is TGTGCCAGCAGCTTTTCGGCGCGGACAGGGATTACCGGGGAGCTGTTTTTT. Residues: CASSFSARTGITGELFF.

The chain employs TRBV28 and TRBJ2-2; D not resolved. With 4 bases removed from V and 2 bases from J, the gap between germline ends came to 2 bases. The CDR3 runs to 12 residues. In germline, CDR1 is MDHEN, CDR2 SYDVKM. In nucleotides, the CDR3 is TGTGCCAGCAGTTACAACACCGGGGAGCTGTTTTTT. Encoded protein: CASSYNTGELFF.